Presented here are 14 T cell receptor beta chains from one specimen sequenced in a study of blood T cell repertoires in COVID-19. The protocol was immunoSEQ multiplex PCR, while the TCRdb copy is restricted to in-frame clones and leaves out a portion. The sample includes tens of thousands of clones, 79% of them seen just once. Specimen: peripheral blood. These receptors were taken from a man aged 60 to 75 with active or convalescent COVID-19.

The rearrangement uses TRBV28 and TRBJ2-5; TRBD2 is a possible D gene (6 bases). This CDR3 is built from 14 residues. Germline V gene lookup returns CDR1 MDHEN and CDR2 SYDVKM. V lost 2 bases and J 3 bases, leaving 10 bases between the germline ends. CDR3 in DNA: TGTGCCAGCAGTTTAGGAGGGCCGGAAGAGACCCAGTACTTC. Amino acid sequence: CASSLGGPEETQYF. The variable domain in full, with the rest retrieved from reference TRBV28 and TRBJ2-5, is DVKVTQSSRYLVKRTGEKVFLECVQDMDHENMFWYRQDPGLGLRLIYFSYDVKMKEKGDIPEGYSVSREKKERFSLILESASTNQTSMYLCASSLGGPEETQYFGPGTRLLVL.

The chain uses TRBV5-1 and TRBJ1-3; the match to TRBD1 covers 11 bases. This CDR3 has 19 amino acids. Germline loops: CDR1 SGHRS, CDR2 YFSETQ. V lost 2 bases to trimming and J lost 0 bases; unmatched junction nucleotides: 10. The CDR3 nucleotides read TGCGCCAGCAGCTTTCTCGGGACAGGGGGACCAAGCTCTGGAAACACCATATATTTT. It is translated as CASSFLGTGGPSSGNTIYF.

The genes are TRBV25-1 and TRBJ2-1; 7 bases are a match to TRBD1. The CDR3 runs 14 residues. Germline V gene lookup returns CDR1 MGHDK and CDR2 SYGVNS. With V trimmed by 1 base and J by 5 bases, 2 bases remained unmatched. The CDR3 coding sequence is TGTGCCAGCAGTGAATGGGACAGTAACAATGAGCAGTTCTTC. Translating it yields CASSEWDSNNEQFF.

This clone was found once. The CDR3 nucleotides read TGTGCCTGGAGTGTACGAGTTGAAAAACTGTTTTTT. The encoded protein is CAWSVRVEKLFF. The J gene is TRBJ1-4, the V gene TRBV30; D gene ambiguous. The CDR3 runs 12 residues. Trimming removed 0 bases from V and 7 bases from J, with 6 bases in between. The V gene's germline CDR1 is GTSNPN and CDR2 SVGIG (reference sequence).

The rearrangement links TRBV18 to TRBJ2-1, with no clear D. The CDR3 spans 14 residues. V dropped 0 bases and J dropped 9 bases, with 12 bases sitting between them. The germline gives CDR1 KGHSH, CDR2 LQKENI. The CDR3, as DNA: TGTGCCAGCTCACCACCGTCCGCGGTGGGTGAGCAGTTCTTC. Protein product: CASSPPSAVGEQFF.

The rearrangement joins TRBV7-9 to TRBJ2-7, with D possibly being TRBD1 (5 bases). Trimming cost V 5 bases and J 3 bases, with 11 bases left between them. CDR1 is SEHNR, CDR2 FQNEAQ, per germline (reference sequence). The CDR3 runs 13 residues. Here the CDR3 DNA reads TGTGCCAGCAGCCTAGGCACAGGCTACGAGCAGTACTTC. Translating it yields CASSLGTGYEQYF.

The rearrangement links TRBV2 to TRBJ2-1; TRBD1 aligns across 7 bases. Germline V gene lookup returns CDR1 SNHLY and CDR2 FYNNEI. This CDR3 contains 11 residues. The V segment lost 8 bases and the J segment 7 bases; nucleotides outside the gene matches: 2. The CDR3 protein is CASLGQNEQFF. The CDR3 region has the DNA TGTGCCAGCTTGGGACAGAATGAGCAGTTCTTC.

The chain has TRBV4-1 and TRBJ2-5; 9 bases line up with TRBD2. Germline lookup yields CDR1 MGHRA and CDR2 YSYEKL. V shed 4 bases and J 2 bases; nucleotides not matched to a gene: 8. The CDR3 consists of 16 residues. CDR3 region: CASSPPILAGQETQYF. The DNA for the CDR3 is TGCGCCAGCAGCCCTCCCATCCTAGCGGGACAAGAGACCCAGTACTTC.

The chain carries TRBV5-1 and TRBJ2-2, with TRBD1 matching over 12 bases. Trimming took 5 bases from V and 6 from J; bases not matched to a gene: 8. CDR1 SGHRS and CDR2 YFSETQ come from the germline V gene. The CDR3 totals 16 residues. Here the CDR3 DNA reads TGCGCCAGCAGGGGACAGGGGGCTTGGTCGGCCGGGGAGCTGTTTTTT. It encodes CASRGQGAWSAGELFF.

In its sample, this clone was seen a few times. The CDR3 DNA is TGTGCCAGCAGCTTGGCCGCAGGAGGGACAGGGTGGGTCTACGAGCAGTACTTC. It is translated as CASSLAAGGTGWVYEQYF. This sequence joins TRBV5-6 and TRBJ2-7, with 9 nucleotides matching TRBD1. Trimming at V came to 0 bases and at J to 3 bases, leaving 13 bases not matched to a gene. The length of the CDR3 is 18 residues. Germline V gene lookup returns CDR1 SGHDT and CDR2 YYEEEE.

The chain uses TRBV19 and TRBJ1-5; 8 nucleotides line up with TRBD1. CDR3 length: 14 amino acids. V dropped 11 bases and J dropped 6; count of bases not matched to a gene: 12. Germline loops: CDR1 LNHDA, CDR2 SQIVND (reference sequence). The CDR3 protein is CAGASGQGGQPQHF. In DNA, the CDR3 is TGTGCCGGAGCCTCCGGACAGGGCGGTCAGCCCCAGCATTTT.

This chain uses TRBV30 with TRBJ1-2; 7 bases agree with TRBD1. With V trimmed by 2 bases and J by 7 bases, 7 bases remained unmatched. CDR1 is GTSNPN, CDR2 SVGIG, per germline (reference sequence). This CDR3 is built from 13 residues. The CDR3 bases are TGTGCCTGGAGTCCCACAGGGGCGGGTGGCTACACCTTC. Protein sequence: CAWSPTGAGGYTF.

V and J are TRBV28 and TRBJ2-3, with D possibly matching TRBD1 (6 bases). V was trimmed by 4 bases and J by 3 bases, leaving 14 bases between them. Germline values: CDR1 MDHEN, CDR2 SYDVKM. The CDR3 runs to 15 residues. The CDR3 region has the DNA TGTGCCAGCAGTTCGCCCCAACAGGGAACAGATACGCAGTATTTT. The encoded protein is CASSSPQQGTDTQYF.

The chain is built from TRBV6-4 and TRBJ2-2; maybe TRBD2 (7 bases). Per the germline V gene, CDR1 is MRHNA and CDR2 is SNTAGT. This CDR3 is built from 16 residues. V lost 0 bases to trimming and J lost 2 bases, with 10 bases between them. The CDR3 DNA reads TGTGCCAGCAGTGACTCTGGGGGGGCTAACACCGGGGAGCTGTTTTTT. This sequence encodes CASSDSGGANTGELFF.